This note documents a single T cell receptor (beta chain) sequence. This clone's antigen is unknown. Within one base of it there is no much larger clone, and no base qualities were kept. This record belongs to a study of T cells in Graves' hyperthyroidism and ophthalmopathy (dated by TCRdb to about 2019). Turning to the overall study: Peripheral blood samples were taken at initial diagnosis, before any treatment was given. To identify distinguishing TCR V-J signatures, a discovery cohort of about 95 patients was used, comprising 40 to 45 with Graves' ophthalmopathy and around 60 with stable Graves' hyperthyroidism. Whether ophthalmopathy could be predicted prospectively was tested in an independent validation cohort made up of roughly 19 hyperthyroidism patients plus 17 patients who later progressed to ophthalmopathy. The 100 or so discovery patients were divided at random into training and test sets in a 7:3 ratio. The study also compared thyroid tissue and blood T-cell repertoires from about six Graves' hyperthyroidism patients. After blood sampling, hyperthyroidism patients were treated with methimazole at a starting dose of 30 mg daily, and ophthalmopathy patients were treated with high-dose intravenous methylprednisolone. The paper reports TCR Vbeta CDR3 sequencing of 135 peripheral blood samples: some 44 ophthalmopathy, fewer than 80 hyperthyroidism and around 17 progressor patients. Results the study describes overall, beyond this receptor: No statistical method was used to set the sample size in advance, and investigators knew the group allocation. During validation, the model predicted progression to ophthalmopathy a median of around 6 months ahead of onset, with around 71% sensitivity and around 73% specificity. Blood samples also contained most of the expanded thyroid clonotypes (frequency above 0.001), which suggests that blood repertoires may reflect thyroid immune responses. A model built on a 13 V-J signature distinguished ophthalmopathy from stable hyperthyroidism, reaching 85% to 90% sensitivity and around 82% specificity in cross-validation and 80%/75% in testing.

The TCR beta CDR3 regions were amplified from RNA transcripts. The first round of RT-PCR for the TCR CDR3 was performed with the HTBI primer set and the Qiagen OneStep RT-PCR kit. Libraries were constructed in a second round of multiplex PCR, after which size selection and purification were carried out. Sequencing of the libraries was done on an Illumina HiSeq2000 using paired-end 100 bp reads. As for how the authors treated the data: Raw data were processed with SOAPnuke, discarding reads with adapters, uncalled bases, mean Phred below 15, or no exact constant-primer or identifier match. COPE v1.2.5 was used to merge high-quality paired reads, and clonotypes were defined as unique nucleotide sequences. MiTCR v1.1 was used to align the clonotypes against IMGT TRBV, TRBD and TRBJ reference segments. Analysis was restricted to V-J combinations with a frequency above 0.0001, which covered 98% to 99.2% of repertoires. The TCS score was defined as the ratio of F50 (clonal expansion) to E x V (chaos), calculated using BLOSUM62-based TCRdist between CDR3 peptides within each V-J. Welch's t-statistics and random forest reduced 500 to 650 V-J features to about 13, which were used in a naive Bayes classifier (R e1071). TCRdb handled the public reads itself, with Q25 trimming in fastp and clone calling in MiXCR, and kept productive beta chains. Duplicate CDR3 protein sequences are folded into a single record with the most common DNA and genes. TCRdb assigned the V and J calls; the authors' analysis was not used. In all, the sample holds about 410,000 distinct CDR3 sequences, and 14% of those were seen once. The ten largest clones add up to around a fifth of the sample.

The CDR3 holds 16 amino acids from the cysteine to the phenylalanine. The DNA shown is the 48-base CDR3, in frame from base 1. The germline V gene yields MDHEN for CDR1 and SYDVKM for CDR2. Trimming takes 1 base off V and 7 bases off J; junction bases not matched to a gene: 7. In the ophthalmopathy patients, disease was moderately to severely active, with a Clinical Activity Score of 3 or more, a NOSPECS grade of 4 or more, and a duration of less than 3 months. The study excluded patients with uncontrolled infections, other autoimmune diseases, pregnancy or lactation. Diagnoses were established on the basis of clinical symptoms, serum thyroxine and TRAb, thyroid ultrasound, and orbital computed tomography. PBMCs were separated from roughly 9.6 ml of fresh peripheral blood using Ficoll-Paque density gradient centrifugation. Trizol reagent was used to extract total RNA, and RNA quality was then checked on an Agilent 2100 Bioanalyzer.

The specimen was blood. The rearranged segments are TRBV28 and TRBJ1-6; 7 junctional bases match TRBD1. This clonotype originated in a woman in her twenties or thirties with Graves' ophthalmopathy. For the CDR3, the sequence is CASSLYRGPLNSPLHF. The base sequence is TGTGCCAGCAGTTTATACAGGGGACCCCTCAATTCACCCCTCCACTTT.